The subject of this entry is one TCR beta chain. Its antigen remains unidentified. Assay used: immunoSEQ multiplex PCR; TCRdb lists only in-frame clones, some missing. Among about 4,500 clones listed, 85% to 95% were seen once. The sample is drawn from a study of T cells in localized non-small cell lung cancer. Study-wide points: The tumor had only one region sequenced, so heterogeneity remains possible.

V was cut by 4 bases and J by 7 bases, with 13 bases left in between. There are 13 residues in the CDR3. CDR1 and CDR2 (germline): SQVTM, ANQGSEA. The source of this sequence is a woman aged 35 to 75 with stage I lung adenocarcinoma. The chain links TRBV29-1 to TRBJ1-4; D gene ambiguous. The specimen comprised peripheral blood, sampled before any cancer treatment. The CDR3 is CSVAGMGSEKLFF. The DNA for the CDR3 is TGCAGCGTTGCAGGCATGGGGTCTGAAAAACTGTTTTTT.